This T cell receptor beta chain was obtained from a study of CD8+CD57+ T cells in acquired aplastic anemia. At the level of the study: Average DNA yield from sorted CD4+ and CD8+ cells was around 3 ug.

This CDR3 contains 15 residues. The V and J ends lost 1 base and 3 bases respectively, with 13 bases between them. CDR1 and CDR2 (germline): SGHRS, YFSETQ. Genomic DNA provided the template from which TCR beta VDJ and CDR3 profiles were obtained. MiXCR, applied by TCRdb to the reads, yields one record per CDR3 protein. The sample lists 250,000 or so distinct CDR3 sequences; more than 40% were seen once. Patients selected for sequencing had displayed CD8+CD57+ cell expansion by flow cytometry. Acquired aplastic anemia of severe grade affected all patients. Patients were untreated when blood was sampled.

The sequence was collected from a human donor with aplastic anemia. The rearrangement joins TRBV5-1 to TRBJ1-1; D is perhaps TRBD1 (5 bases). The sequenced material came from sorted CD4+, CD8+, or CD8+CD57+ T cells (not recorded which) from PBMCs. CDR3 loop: CASSLILGPDTEAFF. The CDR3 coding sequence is TGCGCCAGCAGCTTGATTTTGGGGCCAGACACTGAAGCTTTCTTT.